These T cell receptor beta chains were read from a single sample in a study of metastatic and nonmetastatic thyroid tumors. TCRdb reassembled clones from the PCR reads with MiXCR. The sample lists 8,700 or so clones, about 28% seen once, with roughly 23% in the top ten. The specimen sequenced was tumor tissue. These receptor sequences come from a female donor with papillary thyroid cancer or a benign thyroid nodule (not recorded which). Some clones in this sample may be carry-over from other donors' samples. CDR3s include the opening cysteine and the closing phenylalanine or tryptophan. D genes are given only for firm matches. Not every row has a clone size; where given, it reads once, few, many or a size class.

TRBJ2-3,medium-sized,TRBV5-8,.,CASSRGEMKDTQYF,TGTGCCAGCAGCAGGGGGGAAATGAAAGATACGCAGTATTTT
TRBJ1-2,.,TRBV6-1,TRBD1,CASSRTGGGDGYTF,TGTGCCAGCAGTCGTACAGGGGGTGGGGATGGCTACACTTTC
TRBJ1-5,few,TRBV6-1,.,CASSPGGAALSNQPQHF,TGTGCCAGCAGTCCGGGCGGGGCGGCACTTAGCAATCAGCCCCAGCATTTT
TRBJ1-2,many,TRBV6-2/TRBV6-3,.,CASSYGVGLYGYTF,TGTGCCAGCAGTTATGGAGTTGGACTCTATGGCTACACCTTC
TRBJ2-2,few,TRBV2,TRBD2,CASSPSGGNTGELFF,TGTGCCAGCAGCCCTAGCGGGGGAAACACCGGGGAGCTGTTTTTT
TRBJ2-2,.,TRBV7-3,TRBD2,CASSLLAGAGELFF,TGTGCCAGCAGCTTACTAGCGGGAGCCGGGGAGCTGTTTTTT
TRBJ2-4,.,TRBV6-2/TRBV6-3,.,CASSPGLINIQYF,TGTGCCAGCAGCCCGGGACTGATAAACATTCAGTACTTC
TRBJ1-4,once,TRBV30,.,CAWSQGYSTNEKLFF,TGTGCCTGGAGCCAGGGTTATTCAACTAATGAAAAACTGTTTTTT
TRBJ1-1,many,TRBV11-3,.,CASSTGNRDTEAFF,TGTGCCAGCAGCACAGGGAATCGGGACACTGAAGCTTTCTTT
TRBJ2-1,.,TRBV7-2,.,CASSLQQLLNEQFF,TGTGCCAGCAGCTTACAGCAGCTTTTGAATGAGCAGTTCTTC
TRBJ1-4,.,TRBV12-3/TRBV12-4,.,CASSFRLTSDNEKLFF,TGTGCCAGCAGTTTCCGACTGACTTCAGATAATGAAAAACTGTTTTTT
TRBJ2-7,many,TRBV20-1,.,CSASIFYEQYF,TGCAGTGCTAGCATTTTTTACGAGCAGTACTTC
TRBJ2-7,medium-sized,TRBV6-1,.,CASNTPGTYEQYF,TGTGCCAGCAATACCCCGGGAACCTACGAGCAGTACTTC
TRBJ1-2,.,TRBV11-2,TRBD1,CASSLVGFKTGGDYCYTF,TGTGCCAGCAGCTTAGTGGGGTTCAAGACAGGGGGCGACTATTGCTACACCTTC
TRBJ2-7,few,TRBV6-2/TRBV6-3,.,CASRTTGFEQYF,TGTGCCAGCAGAACTACAGGGTTCGAGCAGTACTTC
TRBJ2-7,.,TRBV5-1,.,CASSIQGYEQYF,TGCGCCAGCAGTATACAGGGTTACGAGCAGTACTTC
TRBJ1-2,few,TRBV6-1,TRBD1,CASSRTGAGYGYTF,TGTGCCAGCAGCCGGACAGGGGCCGGCTATGGCTACACCTTC
TRBJ2-7,many,TRBV7-2,TRBD1,CASSLGQGGTYEQHF,TGTGCCAGCAGCCTAGGACAGGGGGGGACCTACGAGCAGCACTTC
TRBJ1-6,once,TRBV30,.,CAWRGRGASPLHF,TGTGCCTGGAGAGGCCGGGGGGCTTCACCCCTCCACTTT
TRBJ2-7,few,TRBV6-1,TRBD1,CASSRDRAFYEQYF,TGTGCCAGCAGCCGGGACAGGGCTTTCTACGAGCAGTACTTC
TRBJ2-1,few,TRBV24-1,.,CATSGGIGTEQFF,TGTGCCACCAGTGGGGGAATAGGGACCGAGCAGTTCTTC
TRBJ2-3,many,TRBV4-1,.,CASSQENGPHTDTQYF,TGCGCCAGCAGCCAAGAGAATGGCCCCCACACAGATACGCAGTATTTT
TRBJ2-1,.,TRBV5-1,TRBD2,CASSSVLAAYNEQFF,TGCGCCAGCAGCTCTGTACTAGCGGCCTACAATGAGCAGTTCTTC
TRBJ1-3,.,TRBV6-1,.,CASEGSGNTIYF,TGTGCCAGCGAGGGCTCTGGAAACACCATATATTTT
TRBJ2-2,medium-sized,TRBV6-1,TRBD2,CASSERKSSGRRAGELFF,TGTGCCAGCAGTGAAAGAAAGTCTAGCGGGAGAAGGGCCGGGGAGCTGTTTTTT
TRBJ2-1,few,TRBV2,.,CASSGRLGIYNEQFF,TGTGCCAGCAGTGGCCGATTAGGGATTTACAATGAGCAGTTCTTC
TRBJ2-7,few,TRBV6-1,TRBD2,CASRPTSAAYEQYF,TGTGCCAGCAGACCGACTAGCGCGGCCTACGAGCAGTACTTC
TRBJ1-3,.,TRBV12-3/TRBV12-4,TRBD1,CASSYRGFGNTIYF,TGTGCCAGCAGTTACAGGGGTTTCGGAAACACCATATATTTT
TRBJ1-6,medium-sized,TRBV20-1,TRBD1,CSAGTGQLSSPLHF,TGCAGTGCTGGGACAGGCCAGTTGAGTTCACCCCTCCACTTT
TRBJ2-7,.,TRBV6-1,TRBD1,CASSSGTGGEEQYF,TGTGCCAGCAGTTCCGGGACAGGGGGCGAGGAGCAGTACTTC
TRBJ2-3,few,TRBV6-1,TRBD2,CASSELTSGSGADTQYF,TGTGCCAGCAGTGAACTTACTAGCGGTAGTGGCGCGGATACGCAGTATTTT
TRBJ2-1,once,TRBV12-3/TRBV12-4,TRBD2,CASSTLGTRTIYEQFF,TGTGCCAGCAGTACCTTGGGGACTAGGACTATCTATGAGCAGTTCTTC
TRBJ1-1,medium-sized,TRBV20-1,TRBD1,CSARDLWGQGSGMNTEAFF,TGCAGTGCTAGAGATCTATGGGGACAGGGCTCAGGGATGAACACTGAAGCTTTCTTT
TRBJ2-5,few,TRBV30,TRBD2,CALCVSGRVLETQYF,TGTGCCTTGTGCGTCAGCGGGAGAGTATTGGAGACCCAGTACTTC
TRBJ2-3,.,TRBV6-5,.,CASSHSRRRTDTQYF,TGTGCCAGCAGTCACTCGAGGCGGCGCACAGATACGCAGTATTTT
TRBJ1-6,.,TRBV20-1,.,CSARKIWNSPLHF,TGCAGTGCTAGAAAGATCTGGAATTCACCTCTCCACTTT
TRBJ1-3,.,TRBV7-2,.,CASSPNTVPGNTIYF,TGTGCCAGCAGCCCGAACACCGTTCCGGGAAACACCATATATTTT
TRBJ2-1,medium-sized,TRBV7-9,TRBD2,CASSTPPGTSGSLSNEQFF,TGTGCCAGCAGCACTCCCCCCGGGACTAGCGGGAGTCTTAGCAATGAGCAGTTCTTC
TRBJ1-2,.,TRBV6-1,TRBD1,CASNPGQTYGYTF,TGTGCCAGCAATCCGGGACAGACCTATGGCTACACCTTC
TRBJ2-7,large,TRBV12-3/TRBV12-4,.,CASTGGKTHEQYF,TGTGCCAGCACTGGGGGGAAGACCCACGAGCAGTACTTC
TRBJ2-3,.,TRBV5-1,.,CASSSMEGTRAITDTQYF,TGCGCCAGCAGCTCAATGGAGGGGACGAGAGCAATCACAGATACGCAGTATTTT
TRBJ1-4,.,TRBV15,.,CATRSDLNEKLFF,TGTGCCACCAGGAGTGACCTTAATGAAAAACTGTTTTTT
TRBJ2-3,few,TRBV12-3/TRBV12-4,.,CASSPDLRFTDTQYF,TGTGCCAGCAGTCCGGACCTACGGTTCACAGATACGCAGTATTTT
TRBJ1-5,.,TRBV2,.,CASSEALLWGLCQPQHF,TGTGCCAGCAGTGAAGCGCTTCTATGGGGTCTATGTCAGCCCCAGCATTTT
TRBJ2-1,.,TRBV11-2,.,CASSLDQGAGANGNEQFF,TGTGCCAGCAGCTTAGACCAGGGTGCTGGGGCCAACGGCAATGAGCAGTTCTTC
TRBJ2-1,.,TRBV20-1,.,CSALGWSVYNEQFF,TGCAGTGCTCTCGGGTGGAGCGTTTACAATGAGCAGTTCTTC
TRBJ2-2,few,TRBV6-2/TRBV6-3,.,CASRDTNTGELFF,TGTGCCAGTCGGGACACCAACACCGGGGAGCTGTTTTTT
TRBJ2-1,many,TRBV20-1,.,CSARSAETSSYNEQFF,TGCAGTGCAAGATCAGCGGAAACTAGCTCCTACAATGAGCAGTTCTTC
TRBJ2-7,.,TRBV5-1,.,CASSAGTAGGYEQYF,TGCGCCAGCAGCGCTGGGACAGCCGGAGGGTACGAGCAGTACTTC
TRBJ2-7,medium-sized,TRBV6-5,.,CASSYSGSYEQYF,TGTGCCAGCAGTTACTCTGGTTCCTACGAGCAGTACTTC
TRBJ1-5,few,TRBV12-3/TRBV12-4,.,CASTLRGPNQPQHF,TGTGCCAGCACCCTACGAGGTCCCAATCAGCCCCAGCATTTT
TRBJ2-5,.,TRBV12-3/TRBV12-4,.,CASTQSGGRETQYF,TGTGCCAGCACCCAAAGTGGGGGTCGAGAGACCCAGTACTTC
TRBJ2-7,many,TRBV9,.,CASSVHDGGGSGDEQYF,TGTGCCAGCAGCGTACACGACGGGGGTGGGTCTGGAGACGAGCAGTACTTC